These 15 T cell receptor beta chains share one sample of origin, sequenced in a study of monozygotic twins with inflammatory bowel disease. From the 5' RACE reads, TCRdb lists one entry per CDR3 protein and no DNA. The sample's table shows 350,000 to 500,000 distinct CDR3 sequences. Sequences were obtained from blood. These receptors came from a human donor with ulcerative colitis or Crohn's disease, or a healthy co-twin of an affected twin (not recorded which).

V is TRBV12-3 or TRBV12-4 and J is TRBJ1-2; there is no DNA to check the TCRdb D call of TRBD1. This CDR3 has 14 amino acids. The CDR3 reads CASSQMTGGDGYTF.

This chain joins TRBV6-6 and TRBJ2-1. There are 12 residues in the CDR3. Germline CDR1 and CDR2: MNHNY and SVGAGI (reference sequence). CDR3 amino acids: CASSFQDNEQFF.

The chain links TRBV12-3 or TRBV12-4 to TRBJ1-1; TCRdb names TRBD1, which stays unverified in the absence of DNA. CDR3 length: 13 residues. CDR3 sequence: CASSPGGGTEAFF.

The rearrangement joins TRBV7-2 to TRBJ1-5. This CDR3 has 16 amino acids. Germline assignment: CDR1 SGHTA and CDR2 FQGNSA. This CDR3 is CASSFLTTWGNQPQHF.

This CDR3 is CASSPGQGFTEAFF. This sequence joins TRBV12-3 or TRBV12-4 and TRBJ1-1; without DNA, the TCRdb call of TRBD1 cannot be checked. The CDR3 has 14 amino acids.

The chain is built from TRBV20-1 and TRBJ1-4; lacking DNA, the TRBD1 call made by TCRdb goes unchecked. Germline V gives CDR1 DFQATT, CDR2 SNEGSKA (reference sequence). The CDR3 has 14 amino acids. The CDR3 protein is CSAPQGITNEKLFF.

The chain is built from TRBV19 and TRBJ2-5; the TRBD2 assignment by TCRdb is unverifiable without DNA. Per the germline V gene, CDR1 is LNHDA and CDR2 is SQIVND (reference sequence). The CDR3 has 17 amino acids. CDR3 region: CASSRGTSGRRRETQYF.

The chain employs TRBV5-4 and TRBJ2-1; lacking DNA, the TRBD2 call made by TCRdb goes unchecked. CDR1 and CDR2 from the germline V gene are SGHNT and YYREEE (reference sequence). The CDR3 is 14 amino acids. The chain's CDR3 is CASSGTSGNNEQFF.

V and J are TRBV11-1 and TRBJ1-1; TCRdb's D call of TRBD1 is untestable without DNA. The CDR3 is 12 amino acids. Germline loops: CDR1 SGHAT, CDR2 FQDESV (reference sequence). CDR3 amino acids: CASSVRGAEAFF. The whole variable domain, remainder taken from reference TRBV11-1 and TRBJ1-1, is EAEVAQSPRYKITEKSQAVAFWCDPISGHATLYWYRQILGQGPELLVQFQDESVVDDSQLPKDRFSAERLKGVDSTLKIQPAELGDSAMYLCASSVRGAEAFFGQGTRLTVV.

J is TRBJ2-7 and V is TRBV12-3 or TRBV12-4; the TCRdb D gene call, TRBD1, has no DNA to confirm it. The CDR3 length is 13 residues. CDR3 sequence: CASTSDRRPEQYF.

The V and J genes are TRBV7-9 and TRBJ2-7; TCRdb reports TRBD1, a call that lacks DNA to check it against. The germline V gene encodes CDR1 SEHNR and CDR2 FQNEAQ (reference sequence). The CDR3 sequence is 16 residues long. This CDR3 is CASSFRSGTGFDEQYF.

The V and J genes are TRBV27 and TRBJ2-2. The CDR3 has 12 amino acids. The germline V gene has CDR1 MNHEY and CDR2 SMNVEV (reference sequence). The CDR3 loop is CASSPTTGELFF.

The V call is TRBV29-1, the J call TRBJ2-5. CDR1 SQVTM and CDR2 ANQGSEA come from the germline V gene. The CDR3 runs to 11 residues. The chain's CDR3 is CSVGSQETQYF.

This sequence joins TRBV20-1 and TRBJ2-2; TCRdb reports TRBD2, a call that lacks DNA to check it against. In germline, CDR1 is DFQATT, CDR2 SNEGSKA (reference sequence). The CDR3 spans 15 residues. Here the CDR3 reads CSARLAGGSTGELFF.

The gene calls are TRBV4-2 and TRBJ2-1. Germline values: CDR1 LGHNA, CDR2 YNFKEQ. The CDR3 sequence is 11 residues long. This CDR3 reads CASREYNEQFF.